This paragraph covers one TCR beta chain sequence. The source of the sample is a study of shared clonotypes between healthy human individuals. Study as a whole: Three plates were used per donor for CD4 naive, three for CD4 memory, two for CD8 naive and one for CD8 memory.

Naive CD8 isolation took CD45RO-negative cells positively selected for CCR7 and excluded terminally differentiated effector memory CD45RA+ cells. Measured with immunoSEQ multiplex PCR; TCRdb has only the in-frame clones, and not every one. The repertoire holds about 2 million clones, with roughly 94% as singletons. Germline V gene data show CDR1 as SGDLS and CDR2 as YYNGEE. This CDR3 comprises 13 residues. V was pared by 4 bases and J by 0 bases, with 8 bases between. Sequencing used naive CD8+ T cells sorted from blood. J is TRBJ2-7 and V is TRBV9; possible D gene TRBD1, 6 bases. The clonotype comes from a man between 18 and 35 years old in good health. The CDR3 bases are TGTGCCAGCAGCCGAGGGGGCTCCTACGAGCAGTACTTC. This encodes CASSRGGSYEQYF.